The 22 T cell receptor beta chains presented below share a single source sample, sequenced in a study of metastatic and nonmetastatic thyroid tumors (dated by TCRdb to 2020 to 2022). The library relied on PCR. The reads were generated on an Illumina HiSeq 4000. Using fastp trimming at Q25 and MiXCR clonotype assembly, TCRdb reanalyzed the public sequencing data and kept in-frame beta chains. The table for this sample lists roughly 25,000 clones; 15% of them were counted only once. Clones ranked in the top ten supply 2.5% to 4% of the sample. No patient had received any treatment before thyroid surgery. The sequencing sample was made of blood. Receptors were obtained from a female donor with papillary thyroid cancer or a benign thyroid nodule (not recorded which). Some clones in this sample may be carry-over from other donors' samples.

This clone is labeled as medium-sized. V gene TRBV11-2 combines with J gene TRBJ2-7; tentative D call: TRBD1 (5 bases). The CDR3 has 16 residues. Trimming shortened V by 5 bases and J by 0 bases, and 17 bases separated the two germline ends. Looked up from germline, CDR1 is SGHAT and CDR2 is FQNNGV. CDR3 in amino acids: CASSLGVYMSSYEQYF. DNA of the CDR3: TGTGCCAGCAGCCTAGGGGTTTACATGAGCTCCTACGAGCAGTACTTC.

About this clone itself: The junction does not match germline at one end; this may be a read error. This chain uses TRBV7-9 with TRBJ2-5; 8 bases agree with TRBD2. Germline CDR1 SEHNR, CDR2 FQNEAQ (reference sequence). The CDR3 covers 17 residues. The CDR3 DNA reads as TGTGCCAGCAGCGACCCTATAGCGGGAACGTACCAAGAGAACCAGTACTTC. As protein: CASSDPIAGTYQENQYF. Combining the CDR3 with reference TRBV7-9 and TRBJ2-5 gives the whole variable domain DTGVSQNPRHKITKRGQNVTFRCDPISEHNRLYWYRQTLGQGPEFLTYFQNEAQLEKSRLLSDRFSAERPKGSFSTLEIQRTEQGDSAMYLCASSDPIAGTYQENQYFGPGTRLLVL.

As for this clone: Germline is not matched at one junction end, which may reflect a read error. The CDR3 coding sequence is TGTGCCAGCAGTTGGGCCTACAAGCAGTACTTC. Protein sequence: CASSWAYKQYF. J is TRBJ2-7 and V is TRBV6-2 or TRBV6-3, with no clear D. Germline V gene sequence: CDR1 MNHEY, CDR2 SVGEGT. The CDR3 runs 11 residues.

This clone was observed at least ten times. The chain couples TRBV20-1 to TRBJ2-5; D gene unclear. The CDR3 runs to 10 residues. Germline V CDR1 and CDR2: DFQATT, SNEGSKA (reference sequence). V lost 5 bases and J 2 bases, leaving 3 bases between the germline ends. CDR3 sequence: CSASQETQYF. The DNA of the CDR3 is TGCAGTGCTTCGCAAGAGACCCAGTACTTC.

This clone appeared many times. Written as DNA, the CDR3 is TGTGCCAGCAGCCACGACAGTCTGACCGGCTTGAACACTGAAGCTTTCTTT. Translation: CASSHDSLTGLNTEAFF. This chain joins TRBV5-6 and TRBJ1-1; a weak D match, TRBD1 (5 bases). CDR1 and CDR2 from the germline V gene are SGHDT and YYEEEE. CDR3 size: 17 residues. V was trimmed by 4 bases and J by 0 bases, leaving 19 bases between them.

This chain links TRBV28 with TRBJ1-5, with 9 bases fitting TRBD1. Losses at the gene ends were 4 bases for V and 7 bases for J; bases not matched to a gene: 5. The germline V gene encodes CDR1 MDHEN and CDR2 SYDVKM. The CDR3 sequence is 14 residues long. In DNA, the CDR3 is TGTGCCAGCAGTTACGGGACAGGGAACCAGCCCCAGCATTTT. Translation: CASSYGTGNQPQHF.

There are many counts of this clone. The chain uses TRBV20-1 and TRBJ2-5; the D gene is possibly TRBD2 (5 bases). The CDR3 covers 15 residues. V was clipped by 4 bases and J by 1 base, with 16 bases between them. Germline V gene sequence: CDR1 DFQATT, CDR2 SNEGSKA (reference sequence). CDR3 bases: TGCAGTGCTATGAGGGCGCGGACCTTCCAAGAGACCCAGTACTTC. This encodes CSAMRARTFQETQYF.

This clone has at least ten counts. CDR3 coding DNA: TGTGCCAGCAGCTTCGGTGGGACGATGAACACTGAAGCTTTCTTT. It encodes CASSFGGTMNTEAFF. The chain links TRBV11-2 to TRBJ1-1, with D possibly TRBD1 on 5 matching bases. Germline lookup yields CDR1 SGHAT and CDR2 FQNNGV. V lost 3 bases and J 0 bases, leaving 11 bases between the germline ends. The CDR3 runs 15 residues.

By sample fraction, this clone is medium-sized (0.01 to 0.1%). This chain uses TRBV4-2 with TRBJ2-7; D might be TRBD1 or TRBD2, each matching 6 bases. The CDR3 is made up of 14 amino acids. Trimming left V 2 bases short and J 1 base short, with 9 bases between. Germline V lookup: CDR1 LGHNA, CDR2 YNFKEQ. CDR3 sequence (DNA): TGTGCCAGCAGCCAAAAAGGGGGGTCCTACGAGCAGTACTTC. Translated, it gives CASSQKGGSYEQYF.

In this sample, this clone turned up a few times. The chain has TRBV24-1 and TRBJ2-2, with D hard to call. Germline CDR1 and CDR2: KGHDR and SFDVKD. The CDR3 is made up of 16 amino acids. Trimming took off 0 bases at V and 4 bases at J, with 11 bases between the two ends. In DNA form, the CDR3 reads TGTGCCACCAGTGATTTGCAAGTGGGTTTCACCGGGGAGCTGTTTTTT. It codes for CATSDLQVGFTGELFF.

This clone showed up many times. DNA for the CDR3: TGTGCCAGCAGTAGGGACAGCAATCAGCCCCAGCATTTT. Translating it yields CASSRDSNQPQHF. V usage is TRBV28 and J usage is TRBJ1-5; tentative D call: TRBD1 (5 bases). Germline CDR1 reads MDHEN; CDR2 reads SYDVKM. The V and J ends lost 5 bases and 1 base respectively, with 6 bases between them. The CDR3 is 13 residues long.

This clone appeared a few times. The chain links TRBV15 to TRBJ2-3, with 7 bases lining up with TRBD1. The V gene's germline CDR1 is LNHNV and CDR2 YYDKDF (reference sequence). The CDR3 contains 16 residues. The V and J ends lost 0 bases and 4 bases, in that order; junction bases with no gene match: 7. The CDR3 DNA sequence: TGTGCCACCAGCAGAGAGGGACAGTCGTTGGCAGATACGCAGTATTTT. Its protein is CATSREGQSLADTQYF.

Relative to its sample, this clone is medium-sized (0.01 to 0.1%). This chain links TRBV18 with TRBJ2-7; D remains ambiguous. This CDR3 is 18 amino acids long. Germline assignment: CDR1 KGHSH and CDR2 LQKENI. The germline V and J ends were trimmed by 1 base and 0 bases, with 19 bases remaining between them. The CDR3 sequence: CASSPRGRKGPFSYEQYF. The CDR3 DNA reads as TGTGCCAGCTCACCACGAGGTAGGAAAGGGCCCTTCTCCTACGAGCAGTACTTC.

The sample holds many counts of this clone. The V and J genes are TRBV11-2 and TRBJ2-7; D might be TRBD2 (6 bases). The V end lost 0 bases, the J end lost 3 bases, and 12 bases lay between the germline ends. This CDR3 is 15 amino acids long. Germline CDR1 reads SGHAT; CDR2 reads FQNNGV. CDR3 sequence: CASSLDLSGYYEQYF. CDR3 coding DNA: TGTGCCAGCAGCTTAGATTTGAGCGGGTACTACGAGCAGTACTTC.

This chain uses TRBV9 with TRBJ2-7; D is unresolved. This CDR3 has 14 residues. CDR1 is SGDLS and CDR2 is YYNGEE in the germline V gene. Trimming shortened V by 9 bases and J by 4 bases, and 20 bases separated the two germline ends. CDR3 region: CATARDPILYEQYV. Here the CDR3 DNA reads TGTGCCACGGCGAGAGATCCGATCCTTTACGAGCAGTACGTC.

The chain has TRBV30 and TRBJ1-2; 9 bases match TRBD1. J gave up 5 bases and V 1 base, and 8 bases lay outside the gene matches. The CDR3 loop spans 15 amino acids. The germline V gene has CDR1 GTSNPN and CDR2 SVGIG (reference sequence). CDR3 residues: CAWSGTGANRYGYTF. The CDR3 DNA reads as TGTGCCTGGAGTGGGACAGGGGCTAACCGATATGGCTACACCTTC.

The rearrangement uses TRBV27 and TRBJ2-2; 7 nucleotides match TRBD1. V shed 6 bases, J shed 14 bases, and the junction held 18 bases outside the gene matches. This CDR3 spans 15 amino acids. From germline, CDR1 is MNHEY and CDR2 SMNVEV (reference sequence). CDR3 nucleotide sequence: TGTGCCAGCAGACCCACAGGGGCCTACACCGGTGATCTGTTTTTT. Protein: CASRPTGAYTGDLFF.

Ten or more counts support this clone. DNA of the CDR3: TGTGCCAGCAGTGGGGACAGGGCCATGAACACTGAAGCTTTCTTT. Encoded protein: CASSGDRAMNTEAFF. V usage is TRBV25-1 and J usage is TRBJ1-1, with TRBD1 matching 9 bases. J gave up 0 bases and V 4 bases, and 3 bases lay outside the gene matches. The germline CDR1 and CDR2 sequences are MGHDK and SYGVNS. The CDR3 length is 15 residues.

This clone was seen many times. The genes are TRBV9 and TRBJ2-1; 15 positions agree with TRBD2. In germline, CDR1 is SGDLS, CDR2 YYNGEE. CDR3 length: 15 amino acids. V lost 4 bases, J lost 9 bases, and 5 bases stayed unmatched. In nucleotides, the CDR3 is TGTGCCAGCAGCCCAGGGGGACTAGCGGGAGGTGAGCAGTTCTTC. This gives the protein CASSPGGLAGGEQFF. Supplemented by reference TRBV9 and TRBJ2-1, the full variable domain reads DSGVTQTPKHLITATGQRVTLRCSPRSGDLSVYWYQQSLDQGLQFLIQYYNGEERAKGNILERFSAQQFPDLHSELNLSSLELGDSALYFCASSPGGLAGGEQFFGPGTRLTVL.

This clone was recorded many times. This sequence joins TRBV7-8 and TRBJ2-1; D gene unclear. The CDR3 covers 13 residues. Germline V gives CDR1 SGHVS, CDR2 FQNEAQ. Trimming removed 4 bases at V and 7 bases at J, with 11 bases between. CDR3 residues: CASSSRSPNEQFF. For the CDR3, the DNA is TGTGCCAGCAGCTCGCGGTCTCCTAATGAGCAGTTCTTC.

In this sample, this clone turned up many times. V and J are TRBV5-1 and TRBJ1-4; 11 bases agree with TRBD1. Looked up from germline, CDR1 is SGHRS and CDR2 is YFSETQ. The CDR3 has 15 residues. The J segment lost 5 bases and the V segment lost 3 bases, leaving 3 bases of the junction unmatched. CDR3 bases: TGCGCCAGCAGCTCTGGGACAGGGGGGAATGAAAAACTGTTTTTT. Residues: CASSSGTGGNEKLFF.

This clone was detected many times. The junction departs from germline at one end; a sequencing error may be responsible. The chain carries TRBV9 and TRBJ2-7; D is uncertain. Germline-derived CDR1 and CDR2 are SGDLS and YYNGEE. This CDR3 contains 12 residues. The CDR3 is CASSSPSNEQYF. CDR3 bases: TGTGCCAGCAGCTCCCCCTCCAACGAGCAGTACTTC.